Shown below are 17 T cell receptor beta chains from a single sample sequenced in a study of cytomegalovirus exposure and HLA in healthy donors. With 60 Vbeta and 13 Jbeta primers, the PCR was carried out. Sequencing was performed with immunoSEQ multiplex PCR; in TCRdb, only in-frame clones are kept and a portion is missing. The table includes 170,000 or so clones, 65% to 85% detected once. The sequencing sample was made of PBMCs. The receptors come from a male donor in good health and CMV-seropositive.

This clone was seen a few times. The chain has TRBV28 and TRBJ2-5; 12 bases fit TRBD2. CDR1 is MDHEN, CDR2 SYDVKM, per germline. With V trimmed by 4 bases and J by 2 bases, 8 bases remained unmatched. The CDR3 sequence is 17 residues long. The CDR3 DNA reads as TGTGCCAGCAGTTCCTCGGGACTAGCGGGCATGCAAGAGACCCAGTACTTC. Translating it yields CASSSSGLAGMQETQYF.

The V call is TRBV7-9, the J call TRBJ2-5, with D tentatively TRBD2 (6 bases). Germline CDR1 is SEHNR and CDR2 is FQNEAQ (reference sequence). CDR3 length: 12 amino acids. V lost 4 bases, J lost 11 bases, and 14 bases lay in between. The CDR3 DNA follows: TGTGCCAGCAGCTCGCTAGCGAAAGAGCAGTACTTC. Translated: CASSSLAKEQYF.

This sequence joins TRBV25-1 and TRBJ2-1; D not resolved. V shed 8 bases and J shed 6 bases, with 17 bases lying between them. CDR3 length: 14 residues. Per the germline V gene, CDR1 is MGHDK and CDR2 is SYGVNS. Here the CDR3 reads CASRISTRSNEQFF. For the CDR3, the DNA is TGTGCCAGCCGTATATCTACCCGGAGCAATGAGCAGTTCTTC.

A single count supports this clone. The CDR3 DNA follows: TGTGCCATCAGTGAGTCATGGGCCGGCGCAGATACGCAGTATTTT. As protein: CAISESWAGADTQYF. The gene calls are TRBV10-3 and TRBJ2-3, with D unresolved. With 0 bases removed from V and 4 bases from J, the gap between germline ends came to 11 bases. Germline lookup yields CDR1 ENHRY and CDR2 SYGVKD. This CDR3 is built from 15 residues.

The rearrangement joins TRBV28 to TRBJ1-5; TRBD1 agrees at 10 bases. With V trimmed by 10 bases and J by 2 bases, 5 bases remained unmatched. CDR3 length: 14 amino acids. Germline values: CDR1 MDHEN, CDR2 SYDVKM. The CDR3 sequence: CATTGTGGNQPQHF. As DNA, the CDR3 is TGTGCCACCACCGGGACAGGGGGCAATCAGCCCCAGCATTTT.

This sequence joins TRBV15 and TRBJ2-1; D is undetermined. The germline V gene encodes CDR1 LNHNV and CDR2 YYDKDF (reference sequence). This CDR3 contains 16 residues. Trimming removed 7 bases from V and 8 bases from J, with 24 bases in between. CDR3 DNA sequence: TGTGCCACCACCAGTGGCTTTGTAAATAATCTGGATGAGCAGTTCTTC. This codes for CATTSGFVNNLDEQFF.

V is TRBV28 and J is TRBJ2-1, with TRBD2 identical over 7 bases. Germline V CDR1 and CDR2: MDHEN, SYDVKM. This CDR3 is built from 13 residues. J gave up 3 bases and V 11 bases, and 7 bases lay outside the gene matches. The CDR3 sequence is CAAGLPIYNEQFF. The CDR3, as DNA: TGTGCCGCGGGACTACCGATCTACAATGAGCAGTTCTTC. The complete variable domain, with remaining parts taken from reference TRBV28 and TRBJ2-1, reads DVKVTQSSRYLVKRTGEKVFLECVQDMDHENMFWYRQDPGLGLRLIYFSYDVKMKEKGDIPEGYSVSREKKERFSLILESASTNQTSMYLCAAGLPIYNEQFFGPGTRLTVL.

This clone was seen only once. The chain employs TRBV19 and TRBJ2-2; 9 positions agree with TRBD1. The germline V gene encodes CDR1 LNHDA and CDR2 SQIVND (reference sequence). The ends lost 8 bases at V and 4 bases at J; junction bases unmatched: 8. The CDR3 loop spans 15 amino acids. The CDR3 DNA is TGTGCCAGTTTGCACAGGGGGCGTTTCACCGGGGAGCTGTTTTTT. Amino acid sequence: CASLHRGRFTGELFF. The full variable domain, completed using reference TRBV19 and TRBJ2-2, is DGGITQSPKYLFRKEGQNVTLSCEQNLNHDAMYWYRQDPGQGLRLIYYSQIVNDFQKGDIAEGYSVSREKKESFPLTVTSAQKNPTAFYLCASLHRGRFTGELFFGEGSRLTVL.

V gene TRBV11-3 combines with J gene TRBJ2-5; D possibly matches TRBD1 or TRBD2 (5 bases each). The J call may be in error: the DNA end matches TRBJ2-7 better. CDR1 is SGHNT, CDR2 YENEEA, per germline. The CDR3 contains 13 residues. CDR3 in DNA: TGTGCCAGCAGCTTATTGGGGGCCTACGAGCAGTACTTC. This encodes CASSLLGAYEQYF.

This clone has only one observation. J is TRBJ2-7 and V is TRBV4-2; TRBD2 matches 9 bases. The CDR3 extends over 14 amino acids. In germline, CDR1 is LGHNA, CDR2 YNFKEQ. The junction had 1 base not matched to a gene; V was cut back by 4 bases and J by 0 bases. This CDR3 is CASSPSGTSYEQYF. DNA for the CDR3: TGTGCCAGCAGCCCTAGCGGGACCTCCTACGAGCAGTACTTC.

A few counts support this clone. The chain recombines TRBV9 with TRBJ1-5, with D perhaps matching TRBD1 (6 bases). Germline-derived CDR1 and CDR2 are SGDLS and YYNGEE. V was cut by 2 bases and J by 3 bases, with 12 bases left in between. This CDR3 spans 15 amino acids. CDR3 in amino acids: CASSVDSGANQPQHF. The DNA for the CDR3 is TGTGCCAGCAGCGTTGACTCAGGGGCCAATCAGCCCCAGCATTTT.

This rearrangement joins TRBV12-5 to TRBJ2-1, with 7 bases matching TRBD2. With V trimmed by 3 bases and J by 6 bases, 26 bases remained unmatched. The CDR3 has 21 residues. Germline-derived CDR1 and CDR2 are LGHNT and FRNRAP. CDR3 residues: CASGFPGEGQGFPGDSNEQFF. DNA for the CDR3: TGTGCTAGTGGTTTTCCGGGGGAGGGCCAGGGCTTCCCGGGAGATTCCAATGAGCAGTTCTTC.

The chain carries TRBV7-9 and TRBJ2-7; D uncertain. The CDR3 is 16 amino acids. V was clipped by 1 base and J by 4 bases, with 17 bases between them. The germline gives CDR1 SEHNR, CDR2 FQNEAQ (reference sequence). The CDR3 sequence is CASSLEVGRPTYEQYF. Written as DNA, the CDR3 is TGTGCCAGCAGCTTAGAGGTGGGCAGGCCCACGTACGAGCAGTACTTC.

V gene TRBV7-2 combines with J gene TRBJ2-7; 13 bases match TRBD2. Germline V CDR1 and CDR2: SGHTA, FQGNSA. V was clipped by 4 bases and J by 5 bases; unmatched bases: 5. CDR3 length: 15 amino acids. CDR3 sequence (DNA): TGTGCCAGCAGCTGGACTAGCGGGAGACTAGACGAGCAGTACTTC. It translates to CASSWTSGRLDEQYF.

The sample holds a few counts of this clone. The chain links TRBV5-4 to TRBJ2-1; D remains unclear. Germline V gene sequence: CDR1 SGHNT, CDR2 YYREEE (reference sequence). V shed 2 bases and J shed 0 bases, with 9 bases lying between them. This CDR3 has 15 amino acids. The CDR3 loop reads CASSFDSSSYNEQFF. DNA of the CDR3: TGTGCCAGCAGCTTTGACTCGAGCTCCTACAATGAGCAGTTCTTC.

The chain has TRBV30 and TRBJ1-2; 8 bases are a match to TRBD1. The germline CDR1 and CDR2 sequences are GTSNPN and SVGIG (reference sequence). Trimming took 4 bases from V and 5 from J; bases not matched to a gene: 9. The CDR3 totals 14 residues. The CDR3 region has the DNA TGTGCCTGGAAAACAGGACAGGGAAGATATGGCTACACCTTC. Its translation is CAWKTGQGRYGYTF.

The rearrangement links TRBV5-1 to TRBJ2-7, with 10 bases identical to TRBD2. Germline CDR1 and CDR2: SGHRS and YFSETQ. After removal of 0 bases from V and 0 bases from J, the junction contained 6 bases not matched to a gene. The CDR3 runs 17 residues. The CDR3: CASSLASSGRNSYEQYF. The CDR3 DNA is TGCGCCAGCAGCTTGGCGTCTAGCGGGAGAAACTCCTACGAGCAGTACTTC. Complete variable domain (other parts from reference TRBV5-1 and TRBJ2-7): KAGVTQTPRYLIKTRGQQVTLSCSPISGHRSVSWYQQTPGQGLQFLFEYFSETQRNKGNFPGRFSGRQFSNSRSEMNVSTLELGDSALYLCASSLASSGRNSYEQYFGPGTRLTVT.